The T cell receptor beta chain under discussion was sequenced for a study of blood T cell repertoires in COVID-19. The CDR3 is made up of 15 amino acids. After removal of 5 bases from V and 4 bases from J, the junction contained 5 bases not matched to a gene. CDR1 is ENHRY and CDR2 is SYGVKD in the germline V gene. Profiled with immunoSEQ multiplex PCR; TCRdb holds only in-frame clones, not every one. This table holds roughly 200,000 clones, roughly 84% found once. In its sample, this clone was seen a few times. This clonotype was obtained from a human donor in a cohort sampled during active COVID-19. The sequenced material came from peripheral blood. This chain links TRBV10-3 with TRBJ1-6, with 7 bases lining up with TRBD1. CDR3 in amino acids: CAISTGVAYNSPLHF. The DNA of the CDR3 is TGTGCCATCAGTACAGGGGTGGCTTATAATTCACCCCTCCACTTT.